Sequencing of this T cell receptor (beta chain) was carried out in a study of blood T cell repertoires in COVID-19. Across the study: Researchers got acute and convalescent COVID-19 samples from the United States, Italy and Spain. In each case, the material was cDNA or gDNA derived from T cells, B-cell-depleted T cells, or PBMCs.

The CDR3 is 10 residues long. The germline gives CDR1 GTSNPN, CDR2 SVGIG (reference sequence). Per the authors' pipeline: By means of reference gene primer amplification, nucleated cell counts were estimated. Some clones are missing from TCRdb's copy, which holds only in-frame ones; the method was immunoSEQ multiplex PCR. V and J calls and clone size are as listed in that table; D and trimming were resolved from the DNA. The table has around 81,000 clones, around four fifths seen once. Sequenced input: peripheral blood. This chain joins TRBV30 and TRBJ1-6; perhaps TRBD1 as D (5 bases). This TCR was recovered from a man in his fifties or sixties with acute or convalescent COVID-19. CDR3 protein: CGGVDSPLHF. CDR3 nucleotide sequence: TGTGGGGGGGTTGATTCACCCCTCCACTTT.